This TCR beta chain was sequenced for a study of post-analysis software for immune sequencing data. Study findings and constraints: Patients carried roughly 5 TRBV segments more frequently than controls did, and TRBV5-6, TRBV5-1 and TRBV20-1 were among them.

The CDR3 is made up of 15 amino acids. Trimming took 8 bases from V and 6 from J; bases not matched to a gene: 11. In germline, CDR1 is MNHNS, CDR2 SASEGT. Included in the TCR beta cDNA libraries were unique molecular identifiers. TCRdb analysed the PCR reads with MiXCR anew, one entry per CDR3 protein. The sample lists approximately 350,000 distinct CDR3 sequences; about a third were seen once. Note on this clonotype: What it binds is not known.

The clonotype originates from a girl aged 10 to 17 with multiple sclerosis. Sequencing input: blood. The rearrangement uses TRBV6-1 and TRBJ2-2, with 8 positions matching TRBD2. The CDR3 loop is CASRGGTGRAGELFF. The CDR3 DNA reads as TGTGCCAGCCGAGGAGGCACCGGGAGGGCCGGGGAGCTGTTTTTT.